The clone carrying this TCR beta chain was detected ten times or more. The data were taken from a study of T cells in Graves' hyperthyroidism and ophthalmopathy. The CDR3 runs 17 residues. Germline V lookup: CDR1 SGHAT, CDR2 FQNNGV. V was clipped by 5 bases and J by 5 bases; unmatched bases: 12. Authors of the study amplified TCR beta CDR3 regions from RNA transcripts. HTBI primers were employed in a first-round RT-PCR of the TCR CDR3. TCRdb re-analysed the multiplex PCR reads in MiXCR, keeping a single row per CDR3 protein. The sample consists of about 290,000 distinct CDR3 sequences, approximately 17% of them appearing once.

The rearrangement links TRBV11-2 to TRBJ2-2; 9 nucleotides match TRBD1. The source of this sequence is a man younger than 45 with Graves' hyperthyroidism. Sequencing was done on a sample of blood. CDR3: CASSPTPGQGFTGELFF. For the CDR3, the DNA is TGTGCCAGCAGCCCGACTCCGGGACAGGGCTTTACCGGGGAGCTGTTTTTT.